The sequence of this T cell receptor beta chain was determined in a study of CD8+ T cells in alopecia areata (dated by TCRdb to between 2017 and 2018). Concerning the study at large: The study used high-throughput TCRbeta sequencing to examine T cell clonal expansion in alopecia areata, in both the C3H/HeJ mouse model and human patients. In humans, TCRbeta sequencing was performed on scalp tissue and on sorted CD4+ and CD8+ peripheral blood T cells from healthy controls and from patients with patchy or totalis/universalis alopecia areata. Scalp clonality was compared among normal scalp (n=4), patchy alopecia areata scalp (n=8), and alopecia totalis/universalis scalp (n=8). The RNA source kit depended on sample type: the PAXgene miRNA kit for fixed scalp, the miRNeasy kit for PBMCs, and the RNeasy kit for mouse skin. TCRbeta CDR3 regions were amplified by immunoSEQ multiplex PCR with 35 Vbeta forward and 13 Jbeta reverse primers. Here is what the overall study found, with its caveats: Compared with normal scalp, lesional scalp, particularly in alopecia totalis/universalis, had higher clonality and more expanded CD8+ clones, which suggests antigenic drive. TCR sequences shared between patients were less clear than in mice, possibly partly because of HLA diversity in the patient population. Unlike mouse skin, where gammadelta T cells dominate, normal human skin contains resident alphabeta T cells that get sequenced too, which complicates analysis of the scalp TCR repertoire.

After PBMCs were isolated by density centrifugation and stained for CD3, CD4 and CD8, a FACSAria was used to sort CD4+ and CD8+ T cells. Scalp biopsies and blood samples were obtained from unaffected controls. The library was built by means of the immunoSEQ multiplex PCR assay. RNA was extracted from all samples and reverse transcribed into cDNA, which served as template for TCR sequencing. SuperScript III was used to make first-strand cDNA, primed with a 2:1 mix of oligo-dT and random hexamers. A synthetic immune receptor repertoire was used to gauge amplification bias, and whatever bias remained was removed computationally. As for the original processing: Raw reads were preprocessed to remove errors, and CDR3 was defined according to IMGT conventions as the region from the conserved cysteine to phenylalanine. To get clonality, Shannon entropy was normalized by log2 of the number of productive unique TCRs and the result was subtracted from 1. CD4 or CD8 identity of scalp clones was inferred by cross-referencing scalp TCRbeta sequences with sorted blood CD4 and CD8 repertoires. TCRdb stores this immuneACCESS table with in-frame sequences only. Part of the clones is absent; in the studies checked, under half of the shortfall reflects unresolved V genes, and no reason is known for the rest. D and trimming were read from the DNA, whereas the V and J calls and clone size are those reported in that table. Across this sample there are roughly 150,000 clones, with roughly 60% seen only once. The top ten hold 35% to 40% of the sample.

This clone was observed a handful of times. Its antigen is unknown. Base qualities are not at hand, and no much larger clone is one base apart. The receptor was isolated from a human donor in good health. The sequenced material came from CD8+ T cells sorted from blood.

The sequence in DNA is TGTGCCAGCAGCGCAAGGCGAGAAGGGGGTCTGAACACTGAAGCTTTCTTT. Its coded protein is CASSARREGGLNTEAFF. The V and J segments used are TRBV9 and TRBJ1-1; a tentative D call is TRBD1 (6 bases match). The CDR3 goes from the cysteine to the phenylalanine over 17 residues. Only CDR3 DNA remains: 51 bases, in frame from the first base. V drops 3 bases and J drops 0 bases, leaving 18 bases in between. The germline V gene encodes CDR1 SGDLS and CDR2 YYNGEE.